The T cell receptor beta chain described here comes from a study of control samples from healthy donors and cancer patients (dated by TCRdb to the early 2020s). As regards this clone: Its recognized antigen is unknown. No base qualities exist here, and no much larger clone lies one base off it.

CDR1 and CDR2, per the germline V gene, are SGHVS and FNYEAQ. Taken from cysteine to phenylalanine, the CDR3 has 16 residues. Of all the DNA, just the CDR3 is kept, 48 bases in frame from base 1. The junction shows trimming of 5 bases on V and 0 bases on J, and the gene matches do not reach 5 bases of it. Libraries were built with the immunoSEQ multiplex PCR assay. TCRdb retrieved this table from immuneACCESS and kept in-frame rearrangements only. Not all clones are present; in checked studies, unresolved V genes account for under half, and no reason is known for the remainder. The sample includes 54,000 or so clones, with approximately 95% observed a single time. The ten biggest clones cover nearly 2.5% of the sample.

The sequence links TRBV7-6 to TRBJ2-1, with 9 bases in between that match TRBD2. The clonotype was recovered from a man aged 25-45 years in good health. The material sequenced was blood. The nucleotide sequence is TGTGCCAGCAGCCCCGGACTAGCGAGCTCCTACAATGAGCAGTTCTTC. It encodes CASSPGLASSYNEQFF.